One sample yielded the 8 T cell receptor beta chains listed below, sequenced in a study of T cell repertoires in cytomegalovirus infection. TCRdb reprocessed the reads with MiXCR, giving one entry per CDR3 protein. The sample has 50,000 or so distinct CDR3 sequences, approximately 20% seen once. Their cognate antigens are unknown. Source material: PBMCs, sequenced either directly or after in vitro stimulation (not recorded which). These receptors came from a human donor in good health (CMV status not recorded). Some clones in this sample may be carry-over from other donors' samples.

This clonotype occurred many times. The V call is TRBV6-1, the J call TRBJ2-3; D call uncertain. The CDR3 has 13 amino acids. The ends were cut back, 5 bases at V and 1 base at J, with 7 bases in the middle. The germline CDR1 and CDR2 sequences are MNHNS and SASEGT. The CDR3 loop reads CASSPRRTDTQYF. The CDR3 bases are TGTGCCAGCAGTCCCCGGCGCACAGATACGCAGTATTTT.

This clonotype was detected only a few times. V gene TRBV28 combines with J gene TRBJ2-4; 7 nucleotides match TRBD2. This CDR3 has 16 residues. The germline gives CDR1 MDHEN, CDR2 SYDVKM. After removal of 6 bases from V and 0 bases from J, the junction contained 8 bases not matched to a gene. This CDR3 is CASSRERGLAKNIQYF. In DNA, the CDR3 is TGTGCCAGCAGCCGGGAGCGGGGCCTAGCCAAAAACATTCAGTACTTC.

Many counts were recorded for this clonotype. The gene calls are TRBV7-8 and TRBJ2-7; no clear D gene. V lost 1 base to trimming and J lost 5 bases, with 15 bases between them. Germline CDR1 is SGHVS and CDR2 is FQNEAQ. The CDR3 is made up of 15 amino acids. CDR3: CASSLVGSRSHEQYF. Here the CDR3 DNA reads TGTGCCAGCAGCTTAGTAGGTAGTAGGTCCCACGAGCAGTACTTC. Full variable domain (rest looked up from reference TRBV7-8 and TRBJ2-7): GAGVSQSPRYKVAKRGQDVALRCDPISGHVSLFWYQQALGQGPEFLTYFQNEAQLDKSGLPSDRFFAERPEGSVSTLKIQRTQQEDSAVYLCASSLVGSRSHEQYFGPGTRLTVT.

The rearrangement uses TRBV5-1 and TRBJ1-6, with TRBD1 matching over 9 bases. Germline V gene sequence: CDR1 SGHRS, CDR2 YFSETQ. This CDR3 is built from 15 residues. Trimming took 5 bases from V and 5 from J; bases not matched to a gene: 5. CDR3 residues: CASSPGQGNNSPLHF. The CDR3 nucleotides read TGCGCCAGCAGTCCGGGACAGGGAAATAATTCACCCCTCCACTTT.

The DNA of the CDR3 is TGTGCCATCAGTGAAGGGACAGAAAAGCAGTACTTC. It codes for CAISEGTEKQYF. The V and J genes are TRBV10-3 and TRBJ2-7, with 7 positions matching TRBD1. CDR3 length: 12 residues. After removal of 3 bases from V and 8 bases from J, the junction contained 4 bases not matched to a gene. Germline CDR1 is ENHRY and CDR2 is SYGVKD.

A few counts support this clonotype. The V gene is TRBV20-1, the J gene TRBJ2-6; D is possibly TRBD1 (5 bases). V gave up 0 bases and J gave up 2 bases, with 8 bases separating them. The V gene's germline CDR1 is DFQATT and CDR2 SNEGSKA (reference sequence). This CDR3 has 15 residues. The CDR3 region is CSARDQGPGANVLTF. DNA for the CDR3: TGCAGTGCTAGAGATCAGGGCCCTGGGGCCAACGTCCTGACTTTC.

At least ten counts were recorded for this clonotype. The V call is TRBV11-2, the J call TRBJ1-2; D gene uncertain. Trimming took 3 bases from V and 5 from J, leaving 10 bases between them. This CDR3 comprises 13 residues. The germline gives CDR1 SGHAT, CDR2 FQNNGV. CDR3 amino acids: CASSFEKSYGYTF. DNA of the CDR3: TGTGCCAGCAGCTTCGAGAAAAGTTATGGCTACACCTTC.

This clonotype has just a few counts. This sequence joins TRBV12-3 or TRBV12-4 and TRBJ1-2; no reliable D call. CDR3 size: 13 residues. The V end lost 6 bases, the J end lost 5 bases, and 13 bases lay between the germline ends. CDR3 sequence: CASSKGAQYGYTF. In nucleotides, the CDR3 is TGTGCCAGCAGCAAGGGTGCCCAGTATGGCTACACCTTC.